A selection of T cell receptor beta chains follows, all from one sample in a study of human T cells and chemical hapten exposure. TCRdb independently ran MiXCR on the RACE reads; one entry per CDR3 protein. Among roughly 45,000 distinct CDR3 sequences listed, 8% to 9.5% were seen once. Sequencing was performed on whole blood, taken in connection with sensitization to the hapten diphenylcyclopropenone (DPC). The receptors were sampled from a woman aged 45-65 years with alopecia areata. Some clones in this sample may be carry-over from other donors' samples. The CDR3 runs from the conserved cysteine through the conserved F or W. D genes are given only for firm matches. The size entry is marked missing in some rows and otherwise reads once, few, many or a size class.

size,V,J,D,DNA,CDR3
many,TRBV7-9,TRBJ2-7,.,TGTGCCAGCAGCTTCCCAGATAGGGTCGACTACGAGCAGTACTTC,CASSFPDRVDYEQYF
many,TRBV20-1,TRBJ1-5,TRBD1,TGCAGTGCTAGAGATCAGGGACAGGGGTACTACCAGCCCCAGCATTTT,CSARDQGQGYYQPQHF
few,TRBV10-3,TRBJ1-1,.,TGTGCCATCAGTGGTGGGCAGGGGTTTATGAACACTGAAGCTTTCTTT,CAISGGQGFMNTEAFF
many,TRBV12-3/TRBV12-4,TRBJ1-1,.,TGTGCCAGCAGGCAGATGGGCACTGAAGCTTTCTTT,CASRQMGTEAFF
once,TRBV29-1,TRBJ2-7,.,TGCAGCGTTGAGGGCGGGACCGGCCATTACGAGCAGTACTTC,CSVEGGTGHYEQYF
.,TRBV6-1,TRBJ2-3,TRBD1,TGTGCCAGCAGAAGACAGGGGGTGACAGATACGCAGTATTTT,CASRRQGVTDTQYF
.,TRBV7-6,TRBJ1-1,TRBD1,TGTGCCAGCAGCTTATGGACAGGGCGATACGTCACTGAAGCTTTCTTT,CASSLWTGRYVTEAFF
many,TRBV3-1,TRBJ1-4,.,TGTGCCAGCAGCCAACATCCAACCCTAAGTGAAAAACTGTTTTTT,CASSQHPTLSEKLFF
many,TRBV20-1,TRBJ1-6,.,TGCAGTGCTCTAAGTCGAGGGAATTCACCCCTCCACTTT,CSALSRGNSPLHF
many,TRBV20-1,TRBJ2-7,TRBD1,TGCAGTGCTAAGGGGACAGGCGGACTTTACGAGCAGTACTTC,CSAKGTGGLYEQYF
few,TRBV9,TRBJ1-2,.,TGTGCCAGCAGCGTAAGGCAGGGGATGGGCGGCTACACCTTC,CASSVRQGMGGYTF
many,TRBV20-1,TRBJ2-7,TRBD2,TGCAGTGCTTTTGTAGCGGGAGGGCCCTCCTACGAGCAGTACTTC,CSAFVAGGPSYEQYF
few,TRBV6-6,TRBJ2-7,TRBD1,TGTGCCAGCAGTCCACCGGGACAGGGTCGGGACGAGCAGTACTTC,CASSPPGQGRDEQYF
many,TRBV24-1,TRBJ2-1,TRBD2,TGTGCCACCAGTGATTTTGTTGGGACTAGCGGGAGGAGCTCCTACAATGAGCAGTTCTTC,CATSDFVGTSGRSSYNEQFF
many,TRBV11-2,TRBJ2-1,.,TGTGCCAGCAGCCCACCTTGGGCTAGCCGGGAGCAGTTCTTC,CASSPPWASREQFF
few,TRBV5-4,TRBJ2-3,TRBD2,TGTGCCAGCAGCTCCCCAGCGGGGAACACAGATACGCAGTATTTT,CASSSPAGNTDTQYF
few,TRBV3-1,TRBJ2-2,.,TGTGCCAGCAGCCAGGCCGCCGGGGAGCTGTTTTTT,CASSQAAGELFF
.,TRBV10-3,TRBJ1-1,.,TGTGCCATCAGTGATACACAGGGACGAACGAACACTGAAGCTTTCTTT,CAISDTQGRTNTEAFF
.,TRBV6-5,TRBJ1-5,.,TGTGCCAGCAGCCCGCGGGGGTATAGCAATCAGCCCCAGCATTTT,CASSPRGYSNQPQHF
many,TRBV11-2,TRBJ2-5,.,TGTGCCAGCAGCTGGGGCCGTGCCCCCCGAGAGACCCAGTACTTC,CASSWGRAPRETQYF
.,TRBV28,TRBJ2-4,.,TGTGCCAGCAGTATAATAGCCAAAAACATTCAGTACTTC,CASSIIAKNIQYF
.,TRBV4-1,TRBJ1-4,.,TGCGCCAGCAGCCAAGATGGCGGTGGGCATAGAGAACTGTTTTTT,CASSQDGGGHRELFF
many,TRBV14,TRBJ1-1,.,TGTGCCAGCAGCCAAGATCCCCTGCAGATACTGAACGCTTTCTTT,CASSQDPLQILNAFF
many,TRBV18,TRBJ2-6,.,TGTGCCAGCTCACCACTCAATCAAGCTGGGGCCAACGTCCTGACTTTC,CASSPLNQAGANVLTF
.,TRBV28,TRBJ1-4,.,TGTGCCAGCGGGTTCAATGAAAAACTGTTTTTT,CASGFNEKLFF
few,TRBV20-1,TRBJ2-1,TRBD2,TGCAGTGCTACCTTCACGGGACTAGCGGGAGTGGGGGAGCAGTTCTTC,CSATFTGLAGVGEQFF
few,TRBV19,TRBJ1-2,.,TGTGCCAGTAGTATAGATCGCCCACTATATCGCTACACCTTC,CASSIDRPLYRYTF
.,TRBV29-1,TRBJ1-1,.,TGCAGCGTTGGAAGGGACCCGAACACTGAAGCTTTCTTT,CSVGRDPNTEAFF
many,TRBV18,TRBJ2-5,.,TGTGCCAGCTCACCGAATTTTGGACCGCAGGGGGAGACCCAGTACTTC,CASSPNFGPQGETQYF
.,TRBV7-2,TRBJ2-1,TRBD2,TGTGCCAGCAGCCCGTCAGGCGGGAGTTCCTACAATGAGCAGTTCTTC,CASSPSGGSSYNEQFF
many,TRBV28,TRBJ1-5,.,TGTGCCAGCAGTCCCCCAGGACCCCCCAAGGGCAATCAGCCCCAGCATTTT,CASSPPGPPKGNQPQHF
many,TRBV29-1,TRBJ2-7,.,TGCAGCGTTGAAGATCGGGGGGCAGGGAACGACGAGCAGTACTTC,CSVEDRGAGNDEQYF
.,TRBV14,TRBJ1-6,.,TGTGCCAGCAGCCAAGTCTCCTATAATTCACCCCTCCACTTT,CASSQVSYNSPLHF
.,TRBV5-1,TRBJ1-3,.,TGCGCCAGCAGCCGGGAGGGTGGAAACACCATATATTTT,CASSREGGNTIYF
many,TRBV28,TRBJ1-5,TRBD1,TGTGCCAACGGTAAGGGGGCTTGGCCCCAGCATTTT,CANGKGAWPQHF
.,TRBV10-3,TRBJ1-1,TRBD1,TGTGCCATCGGAGACAGGGGGCAGGGCACTGAAGCTTTCTTT,CAIGDRGQGTEAFF
many,TRBV30,TRBJ2-2,.,TGTGCCTGGAGTAGGAGGGGAACCGGGGAGCTGTTTTTT,CAWSRRGTGELFF
many,TRBV7-6,TRBJ2-1,TRBD1,TGTGCCAGCAGCTTTGGACAGGGCAATGAGCAGTTCTTC,CASSFGQGNEQFF
many,TRBV20-1,TRBJ2-1,TRBD2,TGCAGTGCTAGACCTCGCGGACTAGCGGGAGGATTGGAGCAGTTCTTC,CSARPRGLAGGLEQFF
many,TRBV7-9,TRBJ1-1,TRBD1,TGTGCCAGCAGCGAGGGACAGATGAACACTGAAGCTTTCTTT,CASSEGQMNTEAFF
few,TRBV5-1,TRBJ2-6,.,TGCGCCAGCAGCGCTTCAGGATTCTCTGGGGCCAACGTCCTGACTTTC,CASSASGFSGANVLTF
many,TRBV6-2/TRBV6-3,TRBJ1-5,.,TGTGCCAGCAGCACCGAGGTCAGCAATCAGCCCCAGCATTTT,CASSTEVSNQPQHF
many,TRBV5-1,TRBJ2-3,.,TGCGCCAGCAGCTTGGGGCTCGACACAGATACGCAGTATTTT,CASSLGLDTDTQYF
few,TRBV29-1,TRBJ2-3,TRBD2,TGCAGCGTCTGCGTGGGGGGGAGCACAGATACGCAGTATTTT,CSVCVGGSTDTQYF